This entry describes one T cell receptor beta chain. The antigen remains undetermined. The CDR3 is 15 residues long. Germline loops: CDR1 MNHNS, CDR2 SASEGT. The ends were cut back, 5 bases at V and 4 bases at J, with 18 bases in the middle. The record originates from a study of beta chain features in type 1 diabetes. Study-level results: The study found fewer insertions and more deletions at VDJ junctions in type 1 diabetes patients. PCR might show a preference for shorter templates, equally across patients and controls.

In total, each donor contributed a single heparinised blood draw that averaged approximately 0.12 L. As every portion of the isolated RNA was reverse transcribed, the sequencing read expressed TCRB transcripts. Assay: immunoSEQ multiplex PCR; the TCRdb copy retains only in-frame clones and omits some. This sample has some 150,000 clones, with roughly 7.2% found just once. The material sequenced was central memory CD4+ T cells from blood. The receptor was derived from a woman aged 30 to 39 in good health. J is TRBJ2-7 and V is TRBV6-1; tentative D call: TRBD1 (5 bases). CDR3 nucleotide sequence: TGTGCCAGCAGTCCAGACACCATGGGGCTTTACGAGCAGTACTTC. Translated: CASSPDTMGLYEQYF.